The entry that follows covers one TCR beta chain sequence. Its specificity is not known. It was cDNA, reverse transcribed from extracted RNA, that served as the sequencing template. The assay was immunoSEQ multiplex PCR, and TCRdb's table has in-frame clones only and misses some. This table has hundreds of thousands of clones, around 62% appearing once. The data stem from a study of CD8+ T cells in alopecia areata. Whole-study findings and limits: Higher clonality was seen in lesional scalp than in normal scalp, especially in alopecia totalis/universalis. Patients shared TCRs less clearly than mice did, possibly owing to HLA.

V lost 5 bases and J 0 bases, leaving 5 bases between the germline ends. CDR1 and CDR2 (germline): LNHNV, YYDKDF (reference sequence). This CDR3 contains 13 residues. Sampling of alopecia areata patients yielded lesional scalp punch biopsies as well as peripheral blood. The clonotype originates from a human donor with alopecia areata. The sequenced sample was CD4+ T cells sorted from blood, obtained at week 0. V and J are TRBV15 and TRBJ2-4, with D unresolved. CDR3: CATSAEAKNIQYF. The CDR3 DNA follows: TGTGCCACCAGCGCGGAAGCCAAAAACATTCAGTACTTC.